These 6 T cell receptor beta chains share one sample of origin, sequenced in a study of T cell responses to AZD1222 COVID-19 vaccine. Profiled with immunoSEQ multiplex PCR; TCRdb holds only in-frame clones, not every one. The sample shows over 110,000 clones, around 91% of them seen only once. The sequencing here drew on peripheral blood, taken 28 days after the second AZD1222 dose. These receptors came from an adult who received the AZD1222 COVID-19 vaccine.

The gene calls are TRBV30 and TRBJ1-6; D possibly corresponds to TRBD1 (6 bases). Germline CDR1 reads GTSNPN; CDR2 reads SVGIG (reference sequence). Deletions cut 4 bases from V and 10 bases from J, with 11 bases between. This CDR3 is 12 amino acids long. The CDR3, as DNA: TGTGCCTGGAACAGGGTAGAGTCACCCCTCCACTTT. This encodes CAWNRVESPLHF.

The rearrangement joins TRBV18 to TRBJ1-2; D remains unclear. CDR3 size: 14 residues. Germline V lookup: CDR1 KGHSH, CDR2 LQKENI. V lost 3 bases and J lost 5, with 13 bases in between. The chain's CDR3 is CASSPSPGTYGYTF. The CDR3 DNA sequence: TGTGCCAGCTCACCGTCCCCGGGAACATATGGCTACACCTTC.

This rearrangement joins TRBV4-3 to TRBJ2-7, with TRBD1 matching over 10 bases. J was trimmed by 6 bases and V by 1 base; bases with no gene match: 12. Germline CDR1 reads LGHNA; CDR2 reads YSLEER. This CDR3 has 17 amino acids. CDR3 loop: CASSQVRAGTGALEQYV. The DNA of the CDR3 is TGCGCCAGCAGCCAAGTTAGAGCCGGGACAGGGGCTCTCGAGCAGTACGTC.

The J gene is TRBJ2-4, the V gene TRBV5-1; D is possibly TRBD1 or TRBD2 (5 bases each). The CDR3 runs 14 residues. Germline V gene lookup returns CDR1 SGHRS and CDR2 YFSETQ. With 4 bases removed from V and 3 bases from J, the gap between germline ends came to 11 bases. CDR3 in DNA: TGCGCCAGCAGCAACCGGGACGGCAAAAACATTCAGTACTTC. Protein product: CASSNRDGKNIQYF.

Comments on this clone: Other nucleotide sequences in the sample specify the same CDR3. The chain carries TRBV28 and TRBJ2-5; D gene ambiguous. This CDR3 region has 13 residues. The germline V gene has CDR1 MDHEN and CDR2 SYDVKM. V lost 4 bases and J 2 bases, leaving 8 bases between the germline ends. The CDR3: CASSSGQQETQYF. The CDR3 coding sequence is TGTGCCAGCAGTTCCGGGCAGCAAGAGACCCAGTACTTC.

The chain recombines TRBV29-1 with TRBJ2-7; tentative D call: TRBD2 (5 bases). This CDR3 is built from 11 residues. Per the germline V gene, CDR1 is SQVTM and CDR2 is ANQGSEA. V was shortened by 5 bases and J by 7 bases, with 12 bases between the two germline ends. The CDR3 is CSVYDPGEQYF. CDR3 DNA sequence: TGCAGCGTTTACGACCCGGGGGAGCAGTACTTC.